This T cell receptor beta chain stems from a study of T cells in Graves' hyperthyroidism and ophthalmopathy. This clonotype showed up many times. Its antigen remains unidentified. The study included ophthalmopathy patients with Clinical Activity Score at least 3, NOSPECS grade at least 4 and duration under 3 months. The PBMCs were sourced from fresh peripheral blood (approximately 9.6 ml). Study observations and caveats: The model made its ophthalmopathy prediction, and onset followed a median 6.5 months later.

TCR beta CDR3 regions were amplified from RNA transcripts. First-round RT-PCR of the TCR CDR3 relied on the HTBI primer set. In TCRdb, the multiplex PCR reads were re-called with MiXCR into one record per CDR3 protein. The repertoire includes a few hundred thousand distinct CDR3 sequences, roughly an eighth of them detected once, and approximately 35% sits in the top ten. V lost 5 bases and J lost 5; bases outside the gene matches: 5. CDR3 size: 13 residues. The TCR originated in a middle-aged woman with Graves' ophthalmopathy. The chain links TRBV12-3 or TRBV12-4 to TRBJ1-1; 7 bases are a match to TRBD1. The sequenced material came from blood. The CDR3 nucleotides read TGTGCCAGCAGTGCAGGGGGTCGAACTGAAGCTTTCTTT. Protein sequence: CASSAGGRTEAFF.